This entry describes one TCR beta chain. Antigen: not known. Vbeta (60) and Jbeta (13) primers were used in the PCR. Produced via immunoSEQ multiplex PCR; TCRdb's table is partial and in-frame only. The table records 110,000 to 150,000 clones, around 73% of them present only once. The data derive from a study of cytomegalovirus exposure and HLA in healthy donors. Study at large: Around 80 million unique TCR sequences came from HLA-typed donors in an early release.

Study-wide points: A later analysis showed that HLA-associated TCR beta chains had undergone more clonal expansion than equally common others. Further analysis was carried out later, and it showed several of the most significant clusters appearing linked to common viral pathogens.

With 7 bases removed from V and 3 bases from J, the gap between germline ends came to 15 bases. The germline V gene encodes CDR1 SQVTM and CDR2 ANQGSEA. The CDR3 is 13 residues long. The chain couples TRBV29-1 to TRBJ1-1, with D possibly TRBD1 on 6 matching bases. Sequencing was performed on PBMCs. The sequence came from a woman between 40 and 50 years old in good health and CMV-seronegative. CDR3 coding DNA: TGCAGCGCCGGGACAAAAGGGGACACTGAAGCTTTCTTT. Amino acid sequence: CSAGTKGDTEAFF.